The 32 T cell receptor beta chains listed next were all sequenced from one sample in a study of regulatory T cells in long-lasting Graves disease. Arm-PCR with iRepertoire HTBI primers amplified the CDR3 regions for these TCR beta libraries. TCRdb used MiXCR to reprocess the multiplex PCR reads, holding one entry per CDR3 protein. The table shows 400,000 to 500,000 distinct CDR3 sequences, with about 15% occurring only once. Time point defined: newly diagnosed GD, antithyroid drugs for less than 3 months. Researchers made the TCR library from RNA that was extracted from PBMCs. This sample was also put to use in a study of T cells in Graves' hyperthyroidism and ophthalmopathy.

The sample here was peripheral blood mononuclear cells (PBMCs), taken at new diagnosis, from a patient treated with antithyroid drugs. All receptors come from a woman in her thirties with Graves disease.

Concerning this clonotype itself: A far more abundant clone sits one base away, making this likely a read error. This CDR3 fails to terminate in the conserved phenylalanine or tryptophan, so it likely reflects a read error. The rearrangement joins TRBV11-1 to TRBJ2-1; TRBD1 aligns across 11 bases. V shed 7 bases, J shed 7 bases, and the junction held 9 bases outside the gene matches. This CDR3 region has 15 residues. Germline lookup yields CDR1 SGHAT and CDR2 FQDESV (reference sequence). The CDR3 DNA reads as TGTGCCAGCACCCCGGACAGGGGGCGTCCGAATGAGCAGTTCCTC. Translated, it gives CASTPDRGRPNEQFL.

This clonotype was found many times. J is TRBJ2-1 and V is TRBV9; D tentatively reads TRBD1 or TRBD2 (6 bases each). Germline V gene data show CDR1 as SGDLS and CDR2 as YYNGEE. V was shortened by 1 base and J by 0 bases, with 11 bases between the two germline ends. This CDR3 comprises 16 residues. CDR3 in DNA: TGTGCCAGCAGCGTAAGGAGGGGGAGCTCCTACAATGAGCAGTTCTTC. Protein sequence: CASSVRRGSSYNEQFF.

In the case of this clonotype: A much larger clonotype is one base distant, so this may be a read error. V is TRBV5-1 and J is TRBJ1-4; 7 nucleotides line up with TRBD1. There are 14 residues in the CDR3. V gave up 3 bases and J gave up 8 bases; unmatched junction bases: 7. Germline loops: CDR1 SGHRS, CDR2 YFSETQ. DNA of the CDR3: TGCGCCAGCAGCTCTGGACAGGCTAGAGAAAAACTGTTTTTT. It specifies CASSSGQAREKLFF.

Many counts were recorded for this clonotype. This sequence joins TRBV28 and TRBJ2-1, with D possibly TRBD2 on 6 matching bases. The J call may be mistaken, given a closer DNA end match to TRBJ2-5. From germline, CDR1 is MDHEN and CDR2 SYDVKM. The CDR3 is made up of 13 amino acids. The chain's CDR3 is CASSSRRGKTQYF. Here the CDR3 DNA reads TGTGCCAGCAGCTCGAGGAGGGGAAAGACCCAGTACTTC.

This clonotype has only a few counts. This chain uses TRBV7-2 with TRBJ2-7; D could derive from TRBD1 or TRBD2 (5 bases each). The germline V and J ends were trimmed by 6 bases and 0 bases, with 24 bases remaining between them. Germline values: CDR1 SGHTA, CDR2 FQGNSA. The CDR3 totals 18 residues. The CDR3 coding sequence is TGTGCCAGCAGTTACCTTCCTCAGGGACCCTTTAGCTCCTACGAGCAGTACTTC. Translating it yields CASSYLPQGPFSSYEQYF. Full variable domain (rest looked up from reference TRBV7-2 and TRBJ2-7): GAGVSQSPSNKVTEKGKDVELRCDPISGHTALYWYRQSLGQGLEFLIYFQGNSAPDKSGLPSDRFSAERTGGSVSTLTIQRTQQEDSAVYLCASSYLPQGPFSSYEQYFGPGTRLTVT.

As to this clonotype: A much larger clone sits a single nucleotide away, making a read error possible. The chain is built from TRBV15 and TRBJ2-3, with a possible D match to TRBD1 (6 bases). The DNA end favors TRBJ2-7, so the J call may be wrong. The germline CDR1 and CDR2 sequences are LNHNV and YYDKDF (reference sequence). The CDR3 is made up of 15 amino acids. CDR3 bases: TGTGCCACCAGCAGAGATATCCAGGGGTGGAATGAGCAGTACTTC. Amino acid sequence: CATSRDIQGWNEQYF.

This rearrangement joins TRBV20-1 to TRBJ2-3; 12 nucleotides agree with TRBD2. Trimming cost V 4 bases and J 0 bases; bases outside gene matches: 5. This CDR3 has 16 residues. Germline CDR1 is DFQATT and CDR2 is SNEGSKA (reference sequence). The CDR3, as DNA: TGCAGTGCTAACGGACTAGCGGGACTAAGCACAGATACGCAGTATTTT. Its translation: CSANGLAGLSTDTQYF.

This clonotype was found many times. This sequence joins TRBV28 and TRBJ1-2, with 7 bases matching TRBD1. Germline V gene lookup returns CDR1 MDHEN and CDR2 SYDVKM. CDR3 length: 15 residues. DNA of the CDR3: TGTACCCACGGGGCAGGGGGAAATTTTAACTATGGCTACACCTTC. Its protein product is CTHGAGGNFNYGYTF.

This clonotype came up many times. The chain employs TRBV20-1 and TRBJ1-1; D is uncertain. V gave up 4 bases and J gave up 4 bases, with 19 bases separating them. Germline CDR1 is DFQATT and CDR2 is SNEGSKA (reference sequence). The CDR3 is made up of 15 amino acids. The CDR3 DNA sequence: TGCAGTGCTATTGAAACAGCTTGGCGCGGCACTGAAGCTTTCTTT. Its translation is CSAIETAWRGTEAFF.

This clonotype was seen ten or more times. This chain joins TRBV20-1 and TRBJ2-1; 11 nucleotides match TRBD2. Germline lookup yields CDR1 DFQATT and CDR2 SNEGSKA (reference sequence). This CDR3 comprises 18 residues. Losses at the gene ends were 6 bases for V and 0 bases for J; bases not matched to a gene: 13. The CDR3: CSAHVSGGGQSSYNEQFF. For the CDR3, the DNA is TGCAGTGCCCACGTTAGCGGGGGGGGACAAAGCTCCTACAATGAGCAGTTCTTC.

Details on this clonotype: The junction departs from germline at one end; a sequencing error may be responsible. The chain is built from TRBV12-3 or TRBV12-4 and TRBJ1-1; weak D call: TRBD1 (5 bases). There are 14 residues in the CDR3. The DNA of the CDR3 is TGTGTCAGCACCCTGCCTGGGACCCCGACCGGGTCTTTCTTT. Translating it yields CVSTLPGTPTGSFF.

The chain recombines TRBV6-1 with TRBJ2-7; perhaps TRBD2 as D (5 bases). V dropped 7 bases and J dropped 4 bases, with 20 bases sitting between them. The CDR3 consists of 15 residues. The germline V gene encodes CDR1 MNHNS and CDR2 SASEGT. DNA for the CDR3: TGTGCCAGCACCCCGTCTGGGAGCCCCTCTTACGAGCAGTACTTC. It encodes CASTPSGSPSYEQYF.

This clonotype has just a few counts. This chain joins TRBV7-9 and TRBJ2-2; 9 bases match TRBD2. The CDR3 sequence is 19 residues long. V dropped 2 bases and J dropped 3; count of bases not matched to a gene: 13. Germline V gene data show CDR1 as SEHNR and CDR2 as FQNEAQ (reference sequence). The CDR3 DNA reads TGTGCCAGCAGCTTACTGGTGGTAGCGGGAGTGTATGACACCGGGGAGCTGTTTTTT. This codes for CASSLLVVAGVYDTGELFF.

The chain links TRBV19 to TRBJ2-1, with 9 bases that match TRBD2. J gave up 8 bases and V 5 bases, and 13 bases lay outside the gene matches. Looked up from germline, CDR1 is LNHDA and CDR2 is SQIVND (reference sequence). The CDR3 is made up of 16 amino acids. The CDR3 loop is CASSLDQAGGIDEQFF. CDR3 nucleotides: TGTGCCAGTAGTCTTGACCAAGCGGGAGGAATCGATGAGCAGTTCTTC.

The sample holds a few counts of this clonotype. The chain carries TRBV7-3 and TRBJ1-5, with no clear D. CDR3 length equals 13 residues. CDR1 and CDR2 (germline): SGHTA, FQGTGA. Trimming took 2 bases from V and 6 from J, leaving 8 bases between them. CDR3 nucleotides: TGTGCCAGCAGCTTAGGTCCTGGTCAGCCCCAGCATTTT. This translates into CASSLGPGQPQHF.

This clonotype has a count of ten or more. The CDR3 reads CASSLEGPRLADYNEQFF. The CDR3 nucleotides read TGTGCCAGCAGCTTAGAAGGCCCCAGACTAGCGGATTACAATGAGCAGTTCTTC. J is TRBJ2-1 and V is TRBV11-2; 9 nucleotides line up with TRBD2. The germline gives CDR1 SGHAT, CDR2 FQNNGV. After removal of 0 bases from V and 4 bases from J, the junction contained 10 bases not matched to a gene. This CDR3 has 18 residues. Using reference TRBV11-2 and TRBJ2-1 for the parts outside the CDR3, the full variable domain is EAGVAQSPRYKIIEKRQSVAFWCNPISGHATLYWYQQILGQGPKLLIQFQNNGVVDDSQLPKDRFSAERLKGVDSTLKIQPAKLEDSAVYLCASSLEGPRLADYNEQFFGPGTRLTVL.

In this sample, this clonotype turned up many times. V and J are TRBV7-9 and TRBJ2-1; no definite D call. Germline loops: CDR1 SEHNR, CDR2 FQNEAQ (reference sequence). The CDR3 has 15 residues. Between the trimmed V and J ends, which lost 5 bases and 0 bases, there was a span of 11 bases. The CDR3 sequence is CASSPRLASYNEQFF. The CDR3 coding sequence is TGTGCCAGCAGCCCGAGGTTAGCCTCCTACAATGAGCAGTTCTTC.

The CDR3 spells CSVLRGSGNTIYF. As DNA, the CDR3 is TGCAGCGTCCTCCGAGGCTCTGGAAACACCATATATTTT. The chain carries TRBV29-1 and TRBJ1-3; D is uncertain. CDR1 is SQVTM and CDR2 is ANQGSEA in the germline V gene. The ends were cut back, 6 bases at V and 0 bases at J, with 9 bases in the middle. The CDR3 totals 13 residues.

This clonotype was recorded at least ten times. The chain links TRBV11-2 to TRBJ1-5; no clear D gene. Germline V gives CDR1 SGHAT, CDR2 FQNNGV. This CDR3 comprises 13 residues. Trimming pared 3 bases from V and 9 bases from J, leaving 12 bases between. CDR3 sequence reads: CASSLSRDGPQHF. CDR3 sequence (DNA): TGTGCCAGCAGCTTGAGTCGGGATGGGCCCCAGCATTTT.

This clonotype appeared many times. V is TRBV7-2 and J is TRBJ1-2; D is ambiguous. The V end lost 5 bases, the J end lost 4 bases, and 11 bases lay between the germline ends. CDR1 is SGHTA and CDR2 is FQGNSA in the germline V gene. The CDR3 extends over 13 amino acids. This CDR3 is CASSVVHSYGYTF. The CDR3 nucleotides are TGTGCCAGCAGCGTGGTTCACAGCTATGGCTACACCTTC.

The sample holds many counts of this clonotype. CDR3 region: CASSERRYNEKLFF. CDR3 in DNA: TGTGCCAGCAGTGAGCGGCGGTATAATGAAAAACTGTTTTTT. V is TRBV2 and J is TRBJ1-4; no reliable D call. Germline lookup yields CDR1 SNHLY and CDR2 FYNNEI. Trimming left V 3 bases short and J 4 bases short, with 9 bases between. This CDR3 is built from 14 residues.

To note about this clonotype: A single base separates this from a much larger clone, so it may be a read error. This sequence joins TRBV15 and TRBJ1-1, with D uncertain. The V gene's germline CDR1 is LNHNV and CDR2 YYDKDF (reference sequence). The CDR3 has 15 residues. CDR3 sequence reads: CATSRDLDWNTEALF. For the CDR3, the DNA is TGTGCCACCAGCAGAGATCTAGACTGGAACACTGAAGCTCTCTTT.

This clonotype showed up many times. The genes are TRBV11-2 and TRBJ2-7, with D maybe TRBD1 (5 bases). There are 15 residues in the CDR3. The germline V gene encodes CDR1 SGHAT and CDR2 FQNNGV. With 5 bases removed from V and 3 bases from J, the gap between germline ends came to 17 bases. CDR3 DNA sequence: TGTGCCAGCAGCCCCCAGGGCTTTATACGCTACGAGCAGTACTTC. Translated, it gives CASSPQGFIRYEQYF.

At least ten counts were recorded for this clonotype. The chain employs TRBV28 and TRBJ1-1; D unresolved. The CDR3 has 13 residues. The V end lost 10 bases, the J end lost 5 bases, and 17 bases lay between the germline ends. The germline gives CDR1 MDHEN, CDR2 SYDVKM. In nucleotides, the CDR3 is TGTGCCACCCTCTTGGGCGAGAGGACTGAAGCTTTCTTT. As protein: CATLLGERTEAFF.

This sequence joins TRBV20-1 and TRBJ2-2; D perhaps matches TRBD2 (6 bases). Trimming shortened V by 0 bases and J by 4 bases, and 12 bases separated the two germline ends. Germline CDR1 and CDR2: DFQATT and SNEGSKA (reference sequence). The CDR3 totals 15 residues. The DNA of the CDR3 is TGCAGTGCTAGAGAACGGGAGAAAGGCACCGGGGAGCTGTTTTTT. It translates to CSAREREKGTGELFF.

Ten or more counts support this clonotype. The CDR3 nucleotides are TGTGCCATCAGTGAGTTCGGGGGAAATGAGCAGTTCTTC. Translation: CAISEFGGNEQFF. This chain links TRBV10-3 with TRBJ2-1, with a tentative D call TRBD2 (6 bases). CDR3 length: 13 residues. Germline V gene sequence: CDR1 ENHRY, CDR2 SYGVKD. V lost 1 base and J lost 7, with 8 bases in between.

Points on this clonotype: A much more abundant neighbour one base away suggests this may be a read error. The chain is built from TRBV9 and TRBJ2-1; D ambiguous. CDR1 and CDR2 (germline): SGDLS, YYNGEE. The CDR3 runs 12 residues. V was clipped by 0 bases and J by 7 bases, with 5 bases between them. The CDR3 here is CASSVEGNEQFF. In nucleotides, the CDR3 is TGTGCCAGCAGCGTAGAAGGGAATGAGCAGTTCTTC.

Ten or more counts support this clonotype. This chain uses TRBV7-8 with TRBJ1-3; D is unclear. The germline V gene has CDR1 SGHVS and CDR2 FQNEAQ. This CDR3 spans 14 amino acids. V was pared by 5 bases and J by 0 bases, with 8 bases between. CDR3 in DNA: TGTGCCAGCAGCCAACTGAGCTCTGGAAACACCATATATTTT. Its translation: CASSQLSSGNTIYF.

This clonotype was picked up a small number of times. The chain uses TRBV5-6 and TRBJ1-5, with D possibly matching TRBD1 (5 bases). CDR1 and CDR2 (germline): SGHDT, YYEEEE. The CDR3 is made up of 17 amino acids. V gave up 1 base and J gave up 2 bases, with 16 bases separating them. CDR3 residues: CASSLWASRGGNQPQHF. DNA for the CDR3: TGTGCCAGCAGCTTGTGGGCATCCCGAGGGGGCAATCAGCCCCAGCATTTT.

The chain links TRBV9 to TRBJ1-2; D not resolved. The length of the CDR3 is 13 residues. V lost 2 bases and J 7 bases, leaving 12 bases between the germline ends. CDR1 and CDR2 (germline): SGDLS, YYNGEE. CDR3 residues: CASSVARSGGYTF. CDR3 DNA: TGTGCCAGCAGCGTGGCCAGGAGTGGTGGCTACACCTTC.

This clonotype was observed a handful of times. The chain combines TRBV7-8 with TRBJ1-6; D unclear. CDR1 and CDR2 from the germline V gene are SGHVS and FQNEAQ. The CDR3 contains 12 residues. V was shortened by 5 bases and J by 9 bases, with 8 bases between the two germline ends. The CDR3 DNA reads as TGTGCCAGCAGCCGAGAAGGTTCACCCCTCCACTTT. Translated, it gives CASSREGSPLHF. The full variable domain, in which reference TRBV7-8 and TRBJ1-6 provide the parts outside the CDR3, is GAGVSQSPRYKVAKRGQDVALRCDPISGHVSLFWYQQALGQGPEFLTYFQNEAQLDKSGLPSDRFFAERPEGSVSTLKIQRTQQEDSAVYLCASSREGSPLHFGNGTRLTVT.

A word on this clonotype: In this CDR3 the conserved last residue, phenylalanine or tryptophan, is missing, so a read error is likely. The rearrangement uses TRBV5-1 and TRBJ1-1, with D tentatively TRBD1 (5 bases). This CDR3 has 15 residues. CDR1 is SGHRS and CDR2 is YFSETQ in the germline V gene. V gave up 0 bases and J gave up 4 bases, with 13 bases separating them. CDR3 in amino acids: CASSLALERGTEAFL. For the CDR3, the DNA is TGCGCCAGCAGCTTGGCCCTTGAAAGGGGCACTGAAGCTTTCTTA.